This T cell receptor (beta chain) was identified in a study of T cells after yellow fever vaccination. Study context: Some fractions had low cell numbers, and these were prepared with SMART-Seq v4 Ultra Low Input.

The study's findings and limits: A minor fraction of clonotypes spanned both CD4 and CD8 compartments. Repertoires sorted by FACS could include abundant clonotypes that are contaminants from the bulk population. A weaker but faster secondary response was observed, peaking on day 5 versus 15.

TCRdb re-derived calls from the 5' RACE reads in MiXCR, one entry per CDR3 protein. The data contain about 320,000 distinct CDR3 sequences, roughly 10% of them singletons. As regards this clonotype: No antigen is known for it.

The CDR3 runs to 14 residues. V was shortened by 6 bases and J by 2 bases, with 11 bases between the two germline ends. The germline CDR1 and CDR2 sequences are MNHEY and SVGEGT. The chain joins TRBV6-2 or TRBV6-3 to TRBJ2-1; D call uncertain. This clonotype originated in a young man who received the YFV17D yellow fever vaccine. The sequences come from CD4+ T cells sorted from PBMCs, collected 45 days after the yellow fever booster vaccination. The CDR3 DNA follows: TGTGCCAGCAGCCAAGACTCCCCCTACAATGAGCAGTTCTTC. It translates to CASSQDSPYNEQFF.